The subject of this entry is one T cell receptor beta chain. With 4 bases removed from V and 0 bases from J, the gap between germline ends came to 14 bases. The CDR3 totals 15 residues. CDR1 and CDR2 (germline): SGHDT, YYEEEE. The sample originates from a study of radiation and T cells in renal cell carcinoma. Repertoires were generated with immunoSEQ multiplex PCR, while TCRdb's copy carries only in-frame clones and drops some. The sample carries some 120,000 clones, about four fifths recorded once. Time point: baseline pretreatment blood. Treatment noted: 15 Gy SBRT to primary tumor, nephrectomy 4 weeks later. The tumor was a clear cell renal cell carcinoma.

The chain employs TRBV5-6 and TRBJ2-7, with TRBD1 as a possible D gene (5 bases). This clonotype was obtained from a woman aged 60-75 years with renal cell carcinoma. The sample was blood, taken from a patient whose treatment included radiotherapy and nephrectomy. The CDR3 reads CASSGRQTPSYEQYF. The CDR3 DNA follows: TGTGCCAGCAGCGGAAGACAGACACCCTCCTACGAGCAGTACTTC. Full variable domain (outside the CDR3, taken from reference TRBV5-6 and TRBJ2-7): DAGVTQSPTHLIKTRGQQVTLRCSPKSGHDTVSWYQQALGQGPQFIFQYYEEEERQRGNFPDRFSGHQFPNYSSELNVNALLLGDSALYLCASSGRQTPSYEQYFGPGTRLTVT.